The T cell receptor beta chain described here comes from a study of blood T cell repertoires in COVID-19 (TCRdb year 2020). Context from the whole study: Collaborator samples came from the United States, Italy and Spain and covered acute and convalescent phases of COVID-19. Samples came from the ongoing ImmuneRACE study (first 160 participants) plus 1,254 subjects from 6 global collaborators. The material from the prospective study consisted of cDNA or gDNA derived from T cells, B-cell-depleted T cells, or PBMCs. The sample metadata nearly always contained a de-identified subject ID, COVID-19 status, age in years and sex. The repertoires were released in a freely available public database intended as a resource for research on the immune response to SARS-CoV-2. Where available, HLA class I and class II types were taken from metadata supplied by the sample provider and were not determined by assay-based typing. Deeply sampled blood TCRbeta repertoires from subjects exposed to, actively infected with, or recovered from COVID-19 were included in the dataset. What the work shows at the level of the full study, not this receptor alone: How much clinical and demographic metadata was included differed by source and by participant, and the metadata was provided uncurated.

The immunoSEQ Assay, a bias-controlled multiplex PCR, was used to amplify TCRbeta CDR3 regions from genomic DNA. As for the original processing: Nucleated cell counts per sample were estimated from amplification of reference gene primers within the assay. To quantify the absolute abundance of each unique TCRbeta CDR3 rearrangement, sequence reads were collapsed and filtered. For each sample, productive Simpson clonality was calculated by taking the square root of Simpson's diversity index across productive rearrangements. The immuneACCESS repertoire file appears here via TCRdb, limited to in-frame rearrangements. These files lack a portion of the clones; in checked studies, under half of the deficit traces to unresolved V genes, and the cause of the others is not known. From that table come the V and J calls and clone size; the DNA was used to work out D and trimming. In this sample the table shows about 92,000 clones, roughly 72% of which occur a single time. About 22% of the sample belongs to the ten largest clones.

A distance of 17 bases separates the germline ends of V and J, which lose 3 bases and 8 bases respectively. From cysteine to phenylalanine, the CDR3 is 15 amino acids long. Just CDR3 DNA is preserved here, 45 bases in frame from base 1. For CDR1 and CDR2, the germline V gene (reference sequence) lists SEHNR and FQNEAQ. Collaborating institutions collected whole blood in K2EDTA tubes following their own protocols. For TCRbeta analysis, collaborators shipped samples as frozen whole blood, isolated PBMCs, or DNA extracted from either of those sample types. On this clone: This clone's antigen is unknown. No quality values exist for individual bases; no much larger clone is one base distant.

Sequencing was done on a sample of peripheral blood. The origin of this receptor is a woman in her sixties or seventies in a cohort sampled during active or convalescent COVID-19. The V and J genes are TRBV7-9 and TRBJ2-1; D gene: possibly TRBD1, on 5 matching bases. CDR3 protein: CASSLLTEIGDEQFF. The DNA sequence is as follows: TGTGCCAGCAGCTTGCTGACAGAGATTGGTGATGAGCAGTTCTTC.